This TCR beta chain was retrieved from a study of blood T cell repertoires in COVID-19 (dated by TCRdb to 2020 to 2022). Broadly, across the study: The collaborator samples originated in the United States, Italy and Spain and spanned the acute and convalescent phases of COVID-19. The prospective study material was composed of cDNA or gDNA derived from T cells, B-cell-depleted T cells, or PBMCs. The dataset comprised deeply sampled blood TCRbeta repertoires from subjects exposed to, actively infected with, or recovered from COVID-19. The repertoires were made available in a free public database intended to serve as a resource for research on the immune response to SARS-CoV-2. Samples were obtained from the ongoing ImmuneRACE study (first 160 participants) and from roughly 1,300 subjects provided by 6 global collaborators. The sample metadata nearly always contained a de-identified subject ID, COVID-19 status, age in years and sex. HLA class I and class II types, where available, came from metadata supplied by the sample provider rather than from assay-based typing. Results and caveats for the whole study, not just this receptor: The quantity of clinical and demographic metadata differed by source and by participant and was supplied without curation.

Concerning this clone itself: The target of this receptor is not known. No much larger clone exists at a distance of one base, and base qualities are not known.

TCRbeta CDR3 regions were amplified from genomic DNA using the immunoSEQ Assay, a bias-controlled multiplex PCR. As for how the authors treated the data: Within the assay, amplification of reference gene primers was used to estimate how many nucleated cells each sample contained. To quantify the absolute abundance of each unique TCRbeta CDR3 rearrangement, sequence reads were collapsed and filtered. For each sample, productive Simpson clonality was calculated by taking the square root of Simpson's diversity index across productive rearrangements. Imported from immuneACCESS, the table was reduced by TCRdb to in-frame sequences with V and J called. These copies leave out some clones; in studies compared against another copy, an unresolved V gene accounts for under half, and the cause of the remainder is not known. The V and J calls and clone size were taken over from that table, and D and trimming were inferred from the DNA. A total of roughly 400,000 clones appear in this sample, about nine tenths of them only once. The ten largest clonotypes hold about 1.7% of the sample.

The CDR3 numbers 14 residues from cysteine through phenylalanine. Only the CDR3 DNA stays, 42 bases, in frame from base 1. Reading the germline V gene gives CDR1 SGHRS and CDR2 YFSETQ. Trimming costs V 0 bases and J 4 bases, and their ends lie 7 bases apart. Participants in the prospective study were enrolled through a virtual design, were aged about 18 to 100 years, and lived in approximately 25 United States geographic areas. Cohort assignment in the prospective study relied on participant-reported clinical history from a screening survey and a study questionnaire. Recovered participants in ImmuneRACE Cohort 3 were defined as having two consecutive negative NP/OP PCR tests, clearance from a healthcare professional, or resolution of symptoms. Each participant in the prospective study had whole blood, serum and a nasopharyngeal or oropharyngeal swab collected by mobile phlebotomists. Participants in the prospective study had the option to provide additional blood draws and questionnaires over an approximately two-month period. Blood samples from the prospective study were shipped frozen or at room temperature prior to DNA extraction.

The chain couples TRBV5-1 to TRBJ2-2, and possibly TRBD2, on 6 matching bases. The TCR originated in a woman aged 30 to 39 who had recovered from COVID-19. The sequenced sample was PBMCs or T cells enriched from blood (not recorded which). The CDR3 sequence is CASSLDGSTGELFF. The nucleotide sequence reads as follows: TGCGCCAGCAGCTTGGACGGGAGCACCGGGGAGCTGTTTTTT. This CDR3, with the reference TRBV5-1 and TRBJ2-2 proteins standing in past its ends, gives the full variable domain KAGVTQTPRYLIKTRGQQVTLSCSPISGHRSVSWYQQTPGQGLQFLFEYFSETQRNKGNFPGRFSGRQFSNSRSEMNVSTLELGDSALYLCASSLDGSTGELFFGEGSRLTVL.